The sequence of this TCR beta chain was determined in a study of T cell responses to AZD1222 COVID-19 vaccine. Method: immunoSEQ multiplex PCR; TCRdb's copy keeps in-frame clones and lacks some. Among approximately 150,000 clones listed, 90% were seen once. V trimming: 2 bases; J trimming: 8 bases; junction bases outside the gene matches: 12. The germline V gene encodes CDR1 ENHRY and CDR2 SYGVKD. This CDR3 has 19 residues. The TCR originated in an adult who received the AZD1222 COVID-19 vaccine. The rearrangement uses TRBV10-3 and TRBJ2-2; TRBD2 matches at 15 bases. Specimen: peripheral blood, collected 28 days after the second AZD1222 dose. The DNA for the CDR3 is TGTGCCATCAGTGAGCCCCAGGGACTAGCGGGGGGAGTTGGAGGGGAGCTGTTTTTT. As protein: CAISEPQGLAGGVGGELFF.